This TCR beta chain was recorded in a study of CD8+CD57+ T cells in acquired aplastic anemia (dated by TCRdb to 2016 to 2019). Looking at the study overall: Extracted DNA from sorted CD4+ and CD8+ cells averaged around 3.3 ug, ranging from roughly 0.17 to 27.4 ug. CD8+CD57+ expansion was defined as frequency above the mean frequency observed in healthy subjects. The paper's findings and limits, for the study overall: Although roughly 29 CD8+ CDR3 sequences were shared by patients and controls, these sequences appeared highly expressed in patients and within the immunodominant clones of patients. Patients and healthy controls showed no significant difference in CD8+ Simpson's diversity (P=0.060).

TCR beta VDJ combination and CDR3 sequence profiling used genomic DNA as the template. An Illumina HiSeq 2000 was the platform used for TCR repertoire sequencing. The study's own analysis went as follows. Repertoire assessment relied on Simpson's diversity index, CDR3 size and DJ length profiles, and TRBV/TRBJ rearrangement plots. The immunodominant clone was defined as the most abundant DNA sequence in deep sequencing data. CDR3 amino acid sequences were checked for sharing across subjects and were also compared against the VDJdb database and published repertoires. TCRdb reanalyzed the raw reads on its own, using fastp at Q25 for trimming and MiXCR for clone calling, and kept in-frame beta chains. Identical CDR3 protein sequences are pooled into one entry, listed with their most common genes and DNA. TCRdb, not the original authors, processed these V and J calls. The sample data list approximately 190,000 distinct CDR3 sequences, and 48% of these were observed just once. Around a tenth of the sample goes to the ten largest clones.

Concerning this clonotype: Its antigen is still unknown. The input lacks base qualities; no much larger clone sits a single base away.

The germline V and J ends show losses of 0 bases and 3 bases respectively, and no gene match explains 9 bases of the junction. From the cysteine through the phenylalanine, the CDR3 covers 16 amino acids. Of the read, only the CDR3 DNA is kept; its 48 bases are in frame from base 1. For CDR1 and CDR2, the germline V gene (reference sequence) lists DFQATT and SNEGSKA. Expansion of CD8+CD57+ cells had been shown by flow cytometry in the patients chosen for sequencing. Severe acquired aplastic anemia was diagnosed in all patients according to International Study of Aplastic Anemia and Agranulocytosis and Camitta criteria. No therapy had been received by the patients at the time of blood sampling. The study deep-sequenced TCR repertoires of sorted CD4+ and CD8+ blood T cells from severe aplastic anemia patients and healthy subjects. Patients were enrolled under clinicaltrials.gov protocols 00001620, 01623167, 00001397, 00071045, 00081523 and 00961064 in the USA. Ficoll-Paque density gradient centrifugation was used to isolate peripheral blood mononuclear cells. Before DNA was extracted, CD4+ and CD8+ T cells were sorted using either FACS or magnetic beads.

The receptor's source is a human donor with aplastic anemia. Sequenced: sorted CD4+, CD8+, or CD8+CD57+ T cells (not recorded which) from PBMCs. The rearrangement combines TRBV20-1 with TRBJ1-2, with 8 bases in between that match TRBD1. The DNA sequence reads TGCAGTGCTAGAGATTACAGGGGGGGTAACTACTATGGCTACACCTTC. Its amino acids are CSARDYRGGNYYGYTF.